These 14 T cell receptor beta chains were sequenced from one sample in a study of post-analysis software for immune sequencing data. Study-level points and caveats: When patients were compared with controls, a handful of TRBV segments were more frequent, TRBV5-6, TRBV5-1 and TRBV20-1 among them.

These TCRs are of unknown antigen specificity. TCR beta cDNA libraries included unique molecular identifiers. MiXCR was run by TCRdb on the PCR reads, yielding one entry per CDR3 protein. The sample has about 820,000 distinct CDR3 sequences, approximately 53% seen once. What was sequenced was blood. Every receptor here comes from a girl aged 10-17 years with multiple sclerosis.

This chain links TRBV29-1 with TRBJ2-7; the D is unclear. The J call is in doubt because the DNA end fits TRBJ2-5 better. This CDR3 is built from 13 residues. The germline V gene has CDR1 SQVTM and CDR2 ANQGSEA. The CDR3: CSVVGQFQETQYF. Written as DNA, the CDR3 is TGCAGCGTTGTCGGGCAGTTCCAAGAGACCCAGTACTTC.

The chain combines TRBV15 with TRBJ2-7, with D perhaps TRBD2 (5 bases). The CDR3 has 15 amino acids. Germline V gene data show CDR1 as LNHNV and CDR2 as YYDKDF (reference sequence). With 0 bases removed from V and 4 bases from J, the gap between germline ends came to 13 bases. The CDR3 loop is CATSRDPDGVYEQYF. The CDR3 region has the DNA TGTGCCACCAGCAGAGATCCTGACGGGGTTTACGAGCAGTACTTC.

This chain links TRBV15 with TRBJ2-7, with D perhaps TRBD1 (5 bases). V lost 0 bases to trimming and J lost 5 bases, with 14 bases between them. The CDR3 totals 15 residues. CDR1 and CDR2 from the germline V gene are LNHNV and YYDKDF (reference sequence). The CDR3 DNA sequence: TGTGCCACCAGCAGAGATGCGGCCAGGGTGAACGAGCAGTACTTC. Protein: CATSRDAARVNEQYF. Full variable domain (rest looked up from reference TRBV15 and TRBJ2-7): DAMVIQNPRYQVTQFGKPVTLSCSQTLNHNVMYWYQQKSSQAPKLLFHYYDKDFNNEADTPDNFQSRRPNTSFCFLDIRSPGLGDTAMYLCATSRDAARVNEQYFGPGTRLTVT.

This clonotype showed up just a few times. The rearrangement joins TRBV5-4 to TRBJ2-7; 8 bases are shared with TRBD1. The end of the DNA is better explained by TRBJ2-5, so the J call may be wrong. This CDR3 region has 14 residues. From germline, CDR1 is SGHNT and CDR2 YYREEE (reference sequence). CDR3 DNA: TGTGCCAGCAGCTTGGCGGGACAGGCGGAGACCCAGTACTTC. Its translation: CASSLAGQAETQYF.

This clonotype was detected only a few times. The chain carries TRBV7-8 and TRBJ2-7, with D tentatively TRBD1 or TRBD2 (6 bases each). The V end was cut by 5 bases, the J end by 0 bases, with 11 bases between. The germline V gene encodes CDR1 SGHVS and CDR2 FQNEAQ. The CDR3 is made up of 14 amino acids. The CDR3 loop is CASSRQEGSYEQYF. The CDR3 nucleotides are TGTGCCAGCAGCAGACAGGAGGGCTCCTACGAGCAGTACTTC.

The genes are TRBV25-1 and TRBJ2-7, with TRBD2 identical over 7 bases. V lost 3 bases and J lost 0; bases outside the gene matches: 8. CDR1 is MGHDK and CDR2 is SYGVNS in the germline V gene. This CDR3 spans 16 amino acids. This CDR3 is CASSEDSGSSSYEQYF. The CDR3 nucleotides read TGTGCCAGCAGTGAGGATAGCGGGTCTAGCTCCTACGAGCAGTACTTC.

This clonotype occurred a few times. This chain connects TRBV30 to TRBJ1-2, with no clear D. CDR3 length equals 13 residues. CDR1 and CDR2 from the germline V gene are GTSNPN and SVGIG (reference sequence). V was cut by 1 base and J by 4 bases, with 10 bases left in between. The DNA of the CDR3 is TGTGCCTGGAGTGGCAGCAGGACCTATGGCTACACCTTC. Its protein is CAWSGSRTYGYTF. Together with reference TRBV30 and TRBJ1-2, the CDR3 gives the full variable domain: SQTIHQWPATLVQPVGSPLSLECTVEGTSNPNLYWYRQAAGRGLQLLFYSVGIGQISSEVPQNLSASRPQDRQFILSSKKLLLSDSGFYLCAWSGSRTYGYTFGSGTRLTVV.

The chain couples TRBV20-1 to TRBJ2-1; TRBD1 might be the D (6 bases). The V gene lost 3 bases and the J gene lost 0 bases, with 9 bases spanning the gap. Germline assignment: CDR1 DFQATT and CDR2 SNEGSKA (reference sequence). The CDR3 loop spans 14 amino acids. The CDR3 bases are TGCAGTGCTAGTAAGGGGGACTCCTACAATGAGCAGTTCTTC. This translates into CSASKGDSYNEQFF.

V and J are TRBV14 and TRBJ2-1, with a possible D match to TRBD2 (5 bases). Per germline, CDR1 SGHDN and CDR2 FVKESK. V lost 3 bases, J lost 8 bases, and 20 bases lay in between. The CDR3 spans 16 residues. CDR3 region: CASSHPVGGHADEQFF. The CDR3 DNA reads as TGTGCCAGCAGCCACCCGGTGGGCGGGCATGCTGATGAGCAGTTCTTC. Using reference TRBV14 and TRBJ2-1 for the parts outside the CDR3, the full variable domain is EAGVTQFPSHSVIEKGQTVTLRCDPISGHDNLYWYRRVMGKEIKFLLHFVKESKQDESGMPNNRFLAERTGGTYSTLKVQPAELEDSGVYFCASSHPVGGHADEQFFGPGTRLTVL.

The CDR3 loop is CASSITGQGYTF. CDR3 sequence (DNA): TGTGCCAGCAGTATAACAGGGCAAGGCTACACCTTC. V gene TRBV27 combines with J gene TRBJ1-2, with D possibly being TRBD1 (6 bases). V was pared by 5 bases and J by 8 bases, with 12 bases between. From germline, CDR1 is MNHEY and CDR2 SMNVEV (reference sequence). This CDR3 region has 12 residues.

This clonotype came up once. The chain joins TRBV7-9 to TRBJ1-5; 9 bases are shared with TRBD1. CDR1 and CDR2 from the germline V gene are SEHNR and FQNEAQ (reference sequence). The CDR3 covers 14 residues. J gave up 6 bases and V 6 bases, and 6 bases lay outside the gene matches. The CDR3 bases are TGTGCCAGCAGTATACAGGGGGCAGCTCAGCCCCAGCATTTT. It is translated as CASSIQGAAQPQHF. The full variable domain, its missing parts supplied by reference TRBV7-9 and TRBJ1-5, is DTGVSQNPRHKITKRGQNVTFRCDPISEHNRLYWYRQTLGQGPEFLTYFQNEAQLEKSRLLSDRFSAERPKGSFSTLEIQRTEQGDSAMYLCASSIQGAAQPQHFGDGTRLSIL.

The chain uses TRBV11-2 and TRBJ2-1; TRBD2 is a possible D gene (6 bases). The CDR3 is made up of 14 amino acids. CDR1 and CDR2 (germline): SGHAT, FQNNGV. V was pared by 4 bases and J by 7 bases, with 14 bases between. CDR3 nucleotide sequence: TGTGCCAGCAGCTCGCCCCGGGAGAGGAATGAGCAGTTCTTC. As protein: CASSSPRERNEQFF.

This clonotype showed up just a few times. The chain couples TRBV25-1 to TRBJ1-2, with D hard to call. The CDR3 runs to 14 residues. V was trimmed by 6 bases and J by 4 bases, leaving 15 bases between them. Germline CDR1 and CDR2: MGHDK and SYGVNS. CDR3 loop: CASSDPPQSYGYTF. The CDR3 nucleotides read TGTGCCAGCAGCGACCCCCCGCAGAGCTATGGCTACACCTTC.

The V and J genes are TRBV29-1 and TRBJ2-3; tentatively, D is TRBD1 (5 bases). The germline CDR1 and CDR2 sequences are SQVTM and ANQGSEA. The V end lost 6 bases, the J end lost 1 base, and 14 bases lay between the germline ends. This CDR3 has 14 amino acids. CDR3 in amino acids: CSVDTGTRTDTQYF. The CDR3 DNA follows: TGCAGCGTGGACACAGGTACCCGCACAGATACGCAGTATTTT.